A selection of T cell receptor beta chains follows, all from one sample in a study of shared clonotypes between healthy human individuals. Measured with immunoSEQ multiplex PCR; TCRdb has only the in-frame clones, and not every one. The data contain roughly 520,000 clones, approximately 94% of them singletons. Sequencing was carried out using naive CD4+ T cells sorted from blood. These receptors all stem from a woman aged 30 to 39 in good health. The CDR3 runs from the conserved cysteine through the conserved F or W. D genes are given only for firm matches. Size is stated for part of the rows, as once, few or many counts, or as a class when the clone is expanded.

clone size	V gene	D gene	J gene	CDR3 length	CDR3 protein	CDR3 DNA
.	TRBV6-4	.	TRBJ2-6	14	CASSEYSGANVLTF	TGTGCCAGCAGCGAGTACTCTGGGGCCAACGTCCTGACTTTC
few	TRBV19	.	TRBJ1-5	15	CASSIASVGNQPQHF	TGTGCCAGTAGTATTGCCAGCGTCGGCAATCAGCCCCAGCATTTT
.	TRBV7-6	TRBD1	TRBJ2-1	18	CASSSGQGVALSYNEQFF	TGTGCCAGCAGCTCGGGACAGGGAGTAGCCCTCTCCTACAATGAGCAGTTCTTC
.	TRBV7-6	.	TRBJ2-7	16	CASSLAIGRTVGEQYF	TGTGCCAGCAGCTTAGCTATCGGCAGGACGGTAGGCGAGCAGTACTTC
.	TRBV28	TRBD1	TRBJ2-7	14	CASSPGGDSYEQYF	TGTGCCAGCAGTCCAGGGGGCGACTCCTACGAGCAGTACTTC
.	TRBV15	.	TRBJ2-6	15	CATSRAGTGANVLTF	TGTGCCACCAGCAGGGCAGGGACTGGGGCCAACGTCCTGACTTTC
.	TRBV6-1	.	TRBJ1-4	14	CASSDGGLNEKLFF	TGTGCCAGCAGTGATGGGGGGCTCAATGAAAAACTGTTTTTT
.	TRBV14	.	TRBJ1-4	12	CASTTGFGRLFF	TGTGCCAGCACAACAGGGTTTGGGCGACTGTTTTTT
.	TRBV2	TRBD1	TRBJ2-7	14	CASSDREFSYEQYF	TGTGCCAGCAGCGACAGGGAATTCAGCTACGAGCAGTACTTC
once	TRBV6-1	TRBD1	TRBJ1-1	15	CASSRQGVGNTEAFF	TGTGCCAGCAGTAGACAGGGGGTAGGGAACACTGAAGCTTTCTTT
once	TRBV5-1	.	TRBJ2-3	17	CASSPLIGRTSGDTQYF	TGCGCCAGCAGCCCACTAATCGGGCGGACCAGCGGAGATACGCAGTATTTT
.	TRBV5-1	.	TRBJ2-7	15	CASSRTRGSSYEQYF	TGCGCCAGCAGCCGCACGAGGGGGAGCTCCTACGAGCAGTACTTC
.	TRBV29-1	.	TRBJ2-7	15	CSVEDRVMGRSEQYF	TGCAGCGTTGAAGATCGGGTTATGGGCAGAAGCGAGCAGTACTTC
.	TRBV28	.	TRBJ1-1	14	CASSSLGGIMYAFF	TGTGCCAGCAGTTCCCTTGGGGGTATAATGTATGCTTTCTTT
.	TRBV10-2	TRBD2	TRBJ2-1	15	CASSDERDNVNEQFF	TGCGCCAGCAGTGATGAGCGGGATAACGTCAATGAGCAGTTCTTC
.	TRBV5-1	.	TRBJ2-4	13	CASSLDPGNIQYF	TGCGCCAGCAGCTTAGACCCAGGAAACATTCAGTACTTC
.	TRBV11-2	.	TRBJ2-2	16	CASSRRDLKHTGELFF	TGTGCCAGCAGCCGTCGGGACCTTAAACACACCGGGGAGCTGTTTTTT
.	TRBV6-5	.	TRBJ1-5	13	CASGWGYNQPQHF	TGTGCCAGCGGCTGGGGGTACAATCAGCCCCAGCATTTT
.	TRBV27	.	TRBJ2-1	14	CASRHSGYGDEQFF	TGTGCCAGCAGACATTCGGGTTATGGGGATGAGCAGTTCTTC
.	TRBV7-9	.	TRBJ1-1	13	CASSFPVNTEAFF	TGTGCCAGCAGCTTCCCGGTGAATACTGAAGCTTTCTTT
.	TRBV6-5	.	TRBJ1-4	15	CASSYSGRGYEKLFF	TGTGCCAGCAGTTACTCTGGCAGGGGATATGAAAAACTGTTTTTT
once	TRBV19	.	TRBJ1-5	15	CASNKHRDAEQPQHF	TGTGCCAGTAACAAGCACCGGGATGCTGAGCAGCCCCAGCATTTT
once	TRBV2	.	TRBJ1-4	14	CASSPGRKNEKLFF	TGTGCCAGCAGCCCGGGACGGAAGAATGAAAAACTGTTTTTT
.	TRBV27	.	TRBJ1-4	15	CASSLWQAGSEKLFF	TGTGCCAGCAGTTTATGGCAGGCAGGGAGTGAAAAACTGTTTTTT
once	TRBV5-1	.	TRBJ2-1	14	CASAQDSSYNEQFF	TGCGCCAGCGCTCAGGATAGCTCCTACAATGAGCAGTTCTTC
.	TRBV28	TRBD1	TRBJ1-3	17	CASSLSGQSSSGNTIYF	TGTGCCAGCAGTTTATCGGGACAGTCCAGCTCTGGAAACACCATATATTTT
.	TRBV2	TRBD2	TRBJ2-3	15	CASKLTSVSTDTQYF	TGTGCCAGCAAACTAACTAGCGTCTCCACAGATACGCAGTATTTT
once	TRBV27	.	TRBJ1-1	14	CASRWGGSWTEAFF	TGTGCCAGCAGATGGGGGGGCTCGTGGACTGAAGCTTTCTTT
.	TRBV10-3	TRBD2	TRBJ2-1	15	CAISAGTSGRREQFF	TGTGCCATCAGTGCCGGGACTAGCGGGAGGCGTGAGCAGTTCTTC
.	TRBV10-1	.	TRBJ1-5	20	CASHKGVGPEENYSNQPQHF	TGCGCCAGCCACAAAGGGGTGGGGCCCGAGGAGAATTATAGCAATCAGCCCCAGCATTTT
.	TRBV5-1	.	TRBJ1-2	13	CASSEPGLYGYTF	TGCGCCAGCAGCGAACCGGGCCTCTATGGCTACACCTTC
.	TRBV27	TRBD1	TRBJ1-2	17	CASSLIGTGVLDYGYTF	TGTGCCAGCAGTTTAATTGGGACAGGGGTACTGGACTATGGCTACACCTTC
.	TRBV19	.	TRBJ1-2	12	CASSISHYGYTF	TGTGCCAGTAGTATCAGCCACTATGGCTACACCTTC
.	TRBV19	TRBD1	TRBJ1-4	17	CASRTPGQGPRSEKLFF	TGTGCCAGTAGGACACCGGGACAGGGCCCCCGTAGCGAAAAACTGTTTTTT
.	TRBV5-1	.	TRBJ1-1	12	CASGSPNTEAFF	TGCGCCAGCGGTAGTCCGAACACTGAAGCTTTCTTT
.	TRBV20-1	.	TRBJ2-3	11	CSANVDPTQYF	TGCAGTGCAAACGTCGACCCTACGCAGTATTTT
.	TRBV18	.	TRBJ2-2	16	CASSPLSYSQGGELFF	TGTGCCAGCTCACCACTCTCGTACAGCCAAGGCGGGGAGCTGTTTTTT
.	TRBV5-5	TRBD2	TRBJ2-3	15	CASRLTSGSIDTQYF	TGTGCCAGCAGACTTACTAGCGGGAGTATCGATACGCAGTATTTT
.	TRBV6-5	.	TRBJ1-2	14	CASSYSQGTYGYTF	TGTGCCAGCAGTTACTCCCAGGGGACCTATGGCTACACCTTC
once	TRBV5-6	TRBD1	TRBJ2-7	17	CASSLGTGGVLPYEQYF	TGTGCCAGCAGCTTAGGGACAGGGGGTGTACTTCCCTACGAGCAGTACTTC
.	TRBV28	.	TRBJ1-2	13	CASSFPDHYGYTF	TGTGCCAGCAGTTTCCCGGACCACTATGGCTACACCTTC
.	TRBV5-1	TRBD1	TRBJ2-2	15	CASSWGQGDTGELFF	TGCGCCAGCAGCTGGGGACAGGGAGACACCGGGGAGCTGTTTTTT
once	TRBV19	.	TRBJ1-5	13	CASNPGLQQPQHF	TGTGCCAGTAATCCAGGGTTGCAACAGCCCCAGCATTTT
.	TRBV28	.	TRBJ1-2	14	CASSQVGPYYGYTF	TGTGCCAGCAGTCAGGTGGGACCCTACTATGGCTACACCTTC
.	TRBV19	.	TRBJ2-2	14	CASTKSTVPGELFF	TGTGCCAGTACCAAATCGACAGTCCCCGGGGAGCTGTTTTTT
.	TRBV2	.	TRBJ2-7	15	CASSDWPSGQYEQYF	TGTGCCAGCAGTGATTGGCCTAGCGGACAGTACGAGCAGTACTTC
few	TRBV6-1	.	TRBJ1-2	13	CASSEDGEDGYTF	TGTGCCAGCAGTGAAGACGGGGAGGATGGCTACACCTTC
.	TRBV6-1	.	TRBJ2-6	15	CATRIMGAGANVLTF	TGTGCCACCAGGATTATGGGGGCCGGGGCCAACGTCCTGACTTTC
.	TRBV28	TRBD1	TRBJ1-5	16	CASSKPPGTGFQPQHF	TGTGCCAGCAGTAAACCACCGGGGACAGGGTTTCAGCCCCAGCATTTT
.	TRBV6-1	TRBD1	TRBJ2-7	14	CASRRTGIFDEQYF	TGTGCCAGCAGAAGGACAGGGATTTTCGACGAGCAGTACTTC
.	TRBV4-1	.	TRBJ2-1	15	CASSQGGVSYNEQFF	TGCGCCAGCAGCCAAGGGGGGGTTTCCTACAATGAGCAGTTCTTC
.	TRBV4-2	.	TRBJ1-4	17	CASSQQDRSPTNEKLFF	TGTGCCAGCAGCCAGCAAGACAGGTCGCCAACTAATGAAAAACTGTTTTTT
once	TRBV28	.	TRBJ1-3	16	CASSGQGSSSGNTIYF	TGTGCCAGCAGTGGTCAGGGCTCAAGCTCTGGAAACACCATATATTTT
.	TRBV28	.	TRBJ2-7	15	CASSSQGDFSYEQYF	TGTGCCAGCAGTTCTCAAGGGGACTTCTCCTACGAGCAGTACTTC
.	TRBV5-1	.	TRBJ1-1	13	CASSYDRNTEAFF	TGCGCCAGCAGCTACGATCGCAACACTGAAGCTTTCTTT
.	TRBV28	.	TRBJ1-2	13	CASSQDRAYGYTF	TGTGCCAGCAGTCAAGATAGGGCCTATGGCTACACCTTC
once	TRBV4-2	TRBD1	TRBJ1-2	16	CASSQVSADRANGYTF	TGTGCCAGCAGCCAAGTATCAGCTGACAGGGCGAATGGCTACACCTTC
.	TRBV30	TRBD1	TRBJ1-1	11	CAWGNRGPAFF	TGTGCCTGGGGGAACAGGGGACCAGCTTTCTTT
.	TRBV28	TRBD1	TRBJ1-5	14	CASSDRGSNQPQHF	TGTGCCAGCAGTGACAGGGGTAGCAATCAGCCCCAGCATTTT
.	TRBV2	TRBD2	TRBJ2-1	16	CASTPGTSGSYNEQFF	TGTGCCAGCACACCCGGGACTAGCGGGAGTTACAATGAGCAGTTCTTC